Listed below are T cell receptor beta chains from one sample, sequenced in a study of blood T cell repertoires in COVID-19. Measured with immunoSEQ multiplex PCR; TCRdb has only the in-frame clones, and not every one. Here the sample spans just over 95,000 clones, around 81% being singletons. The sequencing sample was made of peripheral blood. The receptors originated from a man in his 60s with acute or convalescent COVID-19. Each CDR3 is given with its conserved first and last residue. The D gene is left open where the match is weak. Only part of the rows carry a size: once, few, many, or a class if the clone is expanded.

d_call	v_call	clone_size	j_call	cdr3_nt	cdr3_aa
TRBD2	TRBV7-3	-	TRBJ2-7	TGTGCCAGCAGCTTAACTTCGGGGGGTGAGCAGTACTTC	CASSLTSGGEQYF
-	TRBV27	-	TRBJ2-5	TGTGCCAGCAGTCCGGGGGAGGCGCGACAAGAGACCCAGTACTTC	CASSPGEARQETQYF
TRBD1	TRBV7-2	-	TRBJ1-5	TGTGCCAGCAGCTCGTACAGGGGCGGTCAGCCCCAGCATTTT	CASSSYRGGQPQHF
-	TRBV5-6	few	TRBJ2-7	TGTGCCAGCAGCCGACAGGTTTTCCTATACGAGCAGTACTTC	CASSRQVFLYEQYF
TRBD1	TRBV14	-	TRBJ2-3	TGTGCCAGCAGCCAAAGGACAGGGTTCACAGATACGCAGTATTTT	CASSQRTGFTDTQYF
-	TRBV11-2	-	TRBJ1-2	TGTGCCAGCAGCTTTGGAGGGGACGGTTATGGCTACACCTTC	CASSFGGDGYGYTF
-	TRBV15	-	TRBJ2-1	TGTGCCACCGCAGAAGTCCGGGAGTGGAAAGACAATGAGCAGTTCTTC	CATAEVREWKDNEQFF
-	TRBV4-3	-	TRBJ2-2	TGCGCCAGCAGCCCGGCAGGGGCAGGGACCGGGGAGCTGTTTTTT	CASSPAGAGTGELFF
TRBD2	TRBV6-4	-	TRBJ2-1	TGTGCCAGCAGTGACACTAGCGGGGGGTCACATGAGCAGTTCTTC	CASSDTSGGSHEQFF
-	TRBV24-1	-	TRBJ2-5	TGTGCCACCAGTGAAAGACAGGTAGAGACCCAGTACTTC	CATSERQVETQYF
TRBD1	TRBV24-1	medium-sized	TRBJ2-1	TGTGCCACCAGTGGGGGGACAGGGGAGGCCTACAATGAGCAGTTCTTC	CATSGGTGEAYNEQFF
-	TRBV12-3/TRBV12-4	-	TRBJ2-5	TGTGCCAGCAGTTTGTCAGGGGAGGGGACCCAGTACTTC	CASSLSGEGTQYF
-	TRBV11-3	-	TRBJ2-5	TGTGCCAGCAGTTCTAGAGTACGAGAGACCCAGTACTTC	CASSSRVRETQYF
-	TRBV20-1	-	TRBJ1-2	TGCAGTGCTAGTCCGACCCAGAGGGGGTATGGCTACACCTTC	CSASPTQRGYGYTF
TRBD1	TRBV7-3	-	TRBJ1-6	TGTGCCAGCGGGACAGGGCTCAATTCACCCCTCCACTTT	CASGTGLNSPLHF
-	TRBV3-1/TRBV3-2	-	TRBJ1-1	TGTGCCAGCAGCCACGGAGCCCGGGGTACTGAAGCTTTCTTT	CASSHGARGTEAFF
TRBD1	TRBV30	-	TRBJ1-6	TGTGCCTGGATCAACTACGGACAGGGGGTAAATTCACCCCTCCACTTT	CAWINYGQGVNSPLHF
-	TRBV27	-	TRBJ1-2	TGTGCCAGCCTCGGTCCGGGAGGAGGCTACACCTTC	CASLGPGGGYTF
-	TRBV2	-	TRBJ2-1	TGTGCCAGCAGCCAAAACCCTCTAGGCCATGAGCAGTTCTTC	CASSQNPLGHEQFF
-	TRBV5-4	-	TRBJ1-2	TGTGCCAGCAGCTTATCCCTTAGTAACTATGGCTACACCTTC	CASSLSLSNYGYTF
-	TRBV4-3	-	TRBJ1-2	TGCGCCAGCAGCCCCGGGACAACAGAAACTAACTATGGCTACACCTTC	CASSPGTTETNYGYTF
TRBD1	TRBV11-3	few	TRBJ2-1	TGTGCCAGCAGCTCCGGACAGGCTTACAATGAGCAGTTCTTC	CASSSGQAYNEQFF
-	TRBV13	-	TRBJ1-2	TGTGCCAGCAGCTTATCTCAGAACTATGGCTACACCTTC	CASSLSQNYGYTF
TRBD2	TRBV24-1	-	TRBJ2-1	TGTGCCACCAGTGGTGGACTAGCGGGGGCCAATGAGCAGTTCTTC	CATSGGLAGANEQFF
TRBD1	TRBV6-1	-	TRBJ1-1	TGTGCCAGCAGCCGGGGACAGGGCTCTGAAGCTTTCTTT	CASSRGQGSEAFF
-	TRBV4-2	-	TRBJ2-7	TGTGCCAGCAGCCAAGCGTATGACACCCCCTACGAGCAGTACTTC	CASSQAYDTPYEQYF
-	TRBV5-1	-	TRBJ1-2	TGCGCCAGCAGCATTGAGGGGGTCCTGAACTATGGCTACACCTTC	CASSIEGVLNYGYTF
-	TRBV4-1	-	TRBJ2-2	TGCGCCAGCAGCCCACCGGGTTGGAACGGGGAGCTGTTTTTT	CASSPPGWNGELFF
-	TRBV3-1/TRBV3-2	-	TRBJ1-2	TGTGCCAGCAGCCAAGACTCGGGGGATGGCTACACCTTC	CASSQDSGDGYTF
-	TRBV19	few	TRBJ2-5	TGTGCCAGTAGTCATCGGCCAGGGCTATACCAAGAGACCCAGTACTTC	CASSHRPGLYQETQYF
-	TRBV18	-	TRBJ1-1	TGTGCCAGCTCTCGACAGGAAAACACTGAAGCTTTCTTT	CASSRQENTEAFF
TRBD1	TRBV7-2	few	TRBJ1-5	TGTGCCAGCAGCCCAGGGGGCCGAGGGCAGCCCCAGCATTTT	CASSPGGRGQPQHF
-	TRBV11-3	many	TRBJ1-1	TGTGCCAGCAGCCAAATCGTGGCAAACGAGAACACTGAAGCTTTCTTT	CASSQIVANENTEAFF
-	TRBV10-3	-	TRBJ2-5	TGTGCCATCAGTGAGCGGTCTTCTCAAGAGACCCAGTACTTC	CAISERSSQETQYF
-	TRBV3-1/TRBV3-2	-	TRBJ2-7	TGTGCCAGCAGCTACGCTCGACAAATTTACCACGAGCAGTACTTC	CASSYARQIYHEQYF
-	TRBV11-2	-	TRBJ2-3	TGTGCCAGCAGCATTATACAGGGTCTCACAGATACGCAGTATTTT	CASSIIQGLTDTQYF
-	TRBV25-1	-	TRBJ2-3	TGTGCCAGCAGTAAACCAGGGGAGTCGTCAGATACGCAGTATTTT	CASSKPGESSDTQYF
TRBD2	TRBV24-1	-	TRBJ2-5	TGTGCCACCAGTGATTGGACTAGCGGCCTAGAGACCCAGTACTTC	CATSDWTSGLETQYF
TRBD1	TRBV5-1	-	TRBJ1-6	TGCGCCAGCAGCTTGGAGACAGGGAACTCCTATAATTCACCCCTCCACTTT	CASSLETGNSYNSPLHF
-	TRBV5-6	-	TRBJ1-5	TGTGCCAGCAGCTTAATGGGGGGGCCCAATCAGCCCCAGCATTTT	CASSLMGGPNQPQHF
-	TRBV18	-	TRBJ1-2	TGTGCCAGCTCCCCAGGGACTTTGTATGGCTACACCTTC	CASSPGTLYGYTF
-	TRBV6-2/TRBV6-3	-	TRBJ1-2	TGTGCCAGCAGTTACGGAGAGACTAACTATGGCTACACCTTC	CASSYGETNYGYTF
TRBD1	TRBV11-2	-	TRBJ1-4	TGTGCCAGCGGAGACAGGGGGCATGAAAAACTGTTTTTT	CASGDRGHEKLFF
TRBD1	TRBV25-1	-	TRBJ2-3	TGTGCCAGCAGTCTGACAGGGTCGGGCACAGATACGCAGTATTTT	CASSLTGSGTDTQYF
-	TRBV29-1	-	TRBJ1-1	TGCAGCGCCTATGACAGGAACACTGAAGCTTTCTTT	CSAYDRNTEAFF
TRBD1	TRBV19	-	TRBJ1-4	TGTGCCAGTAGGGGGGACAGGGCAACTAATGAAAAACTGTTTTTT	CASRGDRATNEKLFF
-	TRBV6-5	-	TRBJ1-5	TGTGCCAGCAGTTTGGGGAGGAGCAATCAGCCCCAGCATTTT	CASSLGRSNQPQHF
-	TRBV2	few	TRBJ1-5	TGTGCCAGCAGTGGGCGGGGGCTGTATCAGCCCCAGCATTTT	CASSGRGLYQPQHF
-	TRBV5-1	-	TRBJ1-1	TGCGCCAGCAGTCCGGGGGGCGGTAAGACTGAAGCTTTCTTT	CASSPGGGKTEAFF
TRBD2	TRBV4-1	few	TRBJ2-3	TGCGCCAGCAGCCAAGTAGCGGGAGACACAGATACGCAGTATTTT	CASSQVAGDTDTQYF
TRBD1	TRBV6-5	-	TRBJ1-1	TGTGCCAGCAGTTCGAACGCAGGGGGCTCAGGCACTGAAGCTTTCTTT	CASSSNAGGSGTEAFF
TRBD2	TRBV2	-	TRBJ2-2	TGTGCCAGTCGGGGGGACTCCGCGGCCGGGGAGCTGTTTTTT	CASRGDSAAGELFF